This TCR beta chain was found in a study of CD8 T cells in ankylosing spondylitis (dated by TCRdb to between 2016 and 2019). As for the study more broadly: The study profiled T cell receptor beta repertoires in healthy donors and ankylosing spondylitis patients to find disease-linked TCR variants. Peripheral blood was sampled, and synovial fluid was also collected from ankylosing spondylitis patients. The full study cohort comprised some 27 ankylosing spondylitis patients and roughly 110 healthy donors. Paper-wide results and their limitations: Some of the motif variants had been reported before in the synovial fluid and blood of reactive arthritis patients, a finding that suggests common disease-initiation mechanisms. A TCR beta motif made up of several highly homologous amino acid variants appeared to be characteristic of blood from ankylosing spondylitis patients. The disease-linked clones were reported as significantly enriched in matched synovial fluid samples from ankylosing spondylitis patients. The disease-linked clones showed a CD8+ phenotype and occurred at relatively low frequencies in peripheral blood.

The listed sequencing device is Illumina HiSeq 2500. TCR beta libraries were prepared by quantitative 5'-RACE with molecular barcodes. In the source study's methods: A new computational method based on a probabilistic model of VDJ rearrangement was used to identify disease-linked TCR variants. TCRdb's own reprocessing of the public reads used fastp at Q25 and MiXCR and kept productive beta chains. Identical CDR3 proteins give one entry, which carries the most common genes and DNA. These V and J calls originate from TCRdb's pipeline instead of the authors' own analysis. The sample includes over 700,000 distinct CDR3 sequences, with around 17% observed a single time. In total, the top ten clones hold over 15% of the sample. About this clonotype: What antigen it recognizes has not been identified. No base quality information exists; no much larger clone differs at one position.

In the germline V gene, CDR1 corresponds to KGHSH and CDR2 to LQKENI. The CDR3 covers 14 residues, taking in both the cysteine and the phenylalanine. Only the CDR3 region is kept as DNA, spanning 42 bases read in frame from base 1. V ends up 3 bases short and J 5 bases short, with an unmatched junction base count of 5. The chain employs TRBV18 and TRBJ2-7; 9 central nucleotides agree with TRBD1. The sample was blood, either unsorted or a sorted T cell fraction (not recorded which). This TCR was recovered from a male donor with ankylosing spondylitis. The nucleotide sequence reads as follows: TGTGCCAGCTCACCTGGGACAGGGACCCACGAGCAGTACTTC. Translated, this gives CASSPGTGTHEQYF.